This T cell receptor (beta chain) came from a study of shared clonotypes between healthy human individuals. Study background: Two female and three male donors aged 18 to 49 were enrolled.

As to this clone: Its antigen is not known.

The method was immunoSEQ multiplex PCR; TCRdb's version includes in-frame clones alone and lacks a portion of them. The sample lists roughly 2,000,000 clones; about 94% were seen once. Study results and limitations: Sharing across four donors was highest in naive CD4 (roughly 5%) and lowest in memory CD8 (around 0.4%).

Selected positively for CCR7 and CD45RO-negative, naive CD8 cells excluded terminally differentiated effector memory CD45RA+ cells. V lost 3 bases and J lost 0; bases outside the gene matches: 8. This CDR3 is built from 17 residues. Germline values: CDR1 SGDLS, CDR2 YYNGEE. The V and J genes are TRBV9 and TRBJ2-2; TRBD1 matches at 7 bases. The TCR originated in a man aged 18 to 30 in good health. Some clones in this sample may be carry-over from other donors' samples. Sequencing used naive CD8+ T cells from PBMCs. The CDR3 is CASSARRGTANTGELFF. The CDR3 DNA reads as TGTGCCAGCAGCGCACGAAGGGGGACAGCGAACACCGGGGAGCTGTTTTTT.